The clone carrying this T cell receptor (gamma chain) was observed a few times. The limits of the CDR3 on the DNA are not certain, so only TCRdb's listed CDR3 is given. The data derive from a study of γδ T cells in repeated Plasmodium falciparum infection. Study-level information: Samples were taken at baseline, before some infections, and 21 days after each.

Bulk repertoires came from Vgamma9/Vdelta2+ or Vdelta2-negative gammadelta T cells flow-sorted from PBMC. TCRdb re-called the multiplex PCR reads through CATT. The sample carries tens of thousands of gamma-chain clones, over 2.5% recorded once. The CDR3 length equals 31 residues, ends included. Germline CDR1 VINAFY, CDR2 YDVSNSKD. The TCR sequence derives from a pool of human donors (malaria-infected and uninfected, not separated). There is no J gene call, but TRGV5 is given as the V gene. Input material: gamma-delta T cells from blood. CDR3 region: CATWTGIIIRNSLAVEQHLLSQVSIVRIQHF.